This TCR beta chain was retrieved from a study of tumour-infiltrating T cells in Burkitt lymphoma (dated by TCRdb to between 2020 and 2021). With regard to the full study: TCR repertoire data were compared against clinical outcome, and productive clonality predicted overall survival and progression-free survival independently of established prognostic factors such as age at diagnosis.

As concerns this clone: The antigen this receptor binds is unknown. Base qualities are missing; no much larger clone stands one base away.

The library was made by the immunoSEQ multiplex PCR assay. Drawn from immuneACCESS, this table holds only the in-frame rearrangements with V and J called that TCRdb kept. Clones are partly lost; checked studies trace under half to an unresolved V gene and leave the rest unexplained. In this sample the table shows some 6,300 clones, over 9% of which occur a single time. The ten largest clones add up to around 2.4% of the sample. V loses 4 bases of germline sequence and J loses 6 bases, and the interval between the two ends is 7 bases. The germline V gene provides CDR1 SGHTS and CDR2 YDEGEE. The CDR3 covers 11 residues, taking in both the cysteine and the phenylalanine. Only the CDR3 portion is preserved as DNA: 33 bases, with reading frame beginning at the first base.

The receptor was isolated from a human donor with diffuse large B-cell lymphoma. Sequencing input: tumor tissue. The chain couples TRBV5-8 to TRBJ1-1; a tentative D call is TRBD1 (6 bases match). The sequence in DNA is TGTGCCAGCAGCCGGGGGCCTGAAGCTTTCTTT. Translated, it gives CASSRGPEAFF.